A selection of T cell receptor beta chains follows, all from one sample in a study of blood T cell repertoires in COVID-19. The protocol was immunoSEQ multiplex PCR, while the TCRdb copy is restricted to in-frame clones and leaves out a portion. The sample includes more than 100,000 clones, about 87% of them seen just once. Material: peripheral blood. The receptors derive from a human donor in a cohort sampled during active or convalescent COVID-19. Each CDR3 is given with its conserved first and last residue. The D gene is left open where the match is weak. Some rows have no size entry. The others give once, few or many, or a class for an expanded clone.

>TRBV11-3|few|TRBD1|TRBJ1-2
TGTGCCAGCAGCTTAATACAGGGGAACTATGGCTACACCTTC
CASSLIQGNYGYTF
>TRBV7-9|NA|TRBD1|TRBJ1-2
TGTGCCAGCAGCCCCCCGGGACAGGGCGCTAACTATGGCTACACCTTC
CASSPPGQGANYGYTF
>TRBV11-3|NA|NA|TRBJ1-1
TGTGCCAGCAGCGAGGCCAGGGTTGGCCCTGAAGCTTTCTTT
CASSEARVGPEAFF
>TRBV6-2/TRBV6-3|NA|TRBD1|TRBJ1-4
TGTGCCAGCAGTTACCGCGGACAGGGGGCGATTAATGAAAAACTGTTTTTT
CASSYRGQGAINEKLFF
>TRBV7-2|NA|NA|TRBJ2-7
TGTGCCAGCAGCACCGACCTGGGGCACAGACCTACGAGGCAGTACTTC
CASSTDLGHRPTRQYF
>TRBV3-1/TRBV3-2|NA|TRBD1|TRBJ2-7
TGTGCCAGCAGCCAAATATACAGGGGTGGGGAGCAGTACTTC
CASSQIYRGGEQYF
>TRBV4-1|NA|TRBD1|TRBJ1-4
TGCGCCAGCAGCCGTGGGACAGGGGTAACTAATGAAAAACTGTTTTTT
CASSRGTGVTNEKLFF
>TRBV5-6|NA|NA|TRBJ2-7
TGTGCCAGCAGCTTAGGCAGGGTCAACGAGCAGTACTTC
CASSLGRVNEQYF
>TRBV6-1|once|TRBD1|TRBJ1-2
TGTGCCAGCAGTGAACAGGACAGGGTTAACTATGGCTACACCTTC
CASSEQDRVNYGYTF
>TRBV5-6|NA|NA|TRBJ2-7
TGTGCCAGCACCCGGGGCGGGGAAACCTACGAGCAGTACTTC
CASTRGGETYEQYF
>TRBV11-3|NA|NA|TRBJ2-5
TGTGCCAGCAGCACTGACGGGGAGACCCAGTACTTC
CASSTDGETQYF
>TRBV7-2|NA|TRBD2|TRBJ2-5
TGTGCCAGCAGCTTAGGTGGGCGGCGGGGGGACTCCCAAGAGACCCAGTACTTC
CASSLGGRRGDSQETQYF
>TRBV9|NA|NA|TRBJ2-1
TGTGCCAGCAGCGTAGCTGGGGGGGCTATATACAATGAGCAGTTCTTC
CASSVAGGAIYNEQFF
>TRBV6-5|once|NA|TRBJ2-2
TGTGCCAGCAGTTTGTGGACAGAGGGGACCGGGGAGCTGTTTTTT
CASSLWTEGTGELFF
>TRBV6-6|NA|TRBD1|TRBJ2-7
TGTGCCAGCAGTCACCGGGACAGGGGGCGCTACGAGCAGTACTTC
CASSHRDRGRYEQYF
>TRBV9|NA|NA|TRBJ2-5
TGTGCCAGCAGCGCCACCTCGACAGGTGTGGAGACCCAGTACTTC
CASSATSTGVETQYF
>TRBV7-2|NA|NA|TRBJ2-5
TGTGCCAGCAGCTTAGCTGAGAGCTTAGAGACCCAGTACTTC
CASSLAESLETQYF
>TRBV6-5|NA|NA|TRBJ1-4
TGTGCCAGCAGCCTCCAGGGTATTGCTGAAAAACTGTTTTTT
CASSLQGIAEKLFF
>TRBV19|NA|TRBD2|TRBJ2-1
TGTGCCAGTAGTATATTCGGGGGGGGCCATGGTGAGCAGTTCTTC
CASSIFGGGHGEQFF
>TRBV6-1|NA|NA|TRBJ2-7
TGTGCCAGCAGTGAAGGCCTCGGGGGTCCGACCTACGAGCAGTACTTC
CASSEGLGGPTYEQYF
>TRBV21-1|NA|NA|TRBJ1-2
TGTGCCAGCGCCGACAGGGATTACGGCTACACCTTC
CASADRDYGYTF
>TRBV4-1|NA|TRBD2|TRBJ2-1
TGCGCCAGCAGCCCCAGGACTAGCGGGGGTTTGGATGAGCAGTTCTTC
CASSPRTSGGLDEQFF